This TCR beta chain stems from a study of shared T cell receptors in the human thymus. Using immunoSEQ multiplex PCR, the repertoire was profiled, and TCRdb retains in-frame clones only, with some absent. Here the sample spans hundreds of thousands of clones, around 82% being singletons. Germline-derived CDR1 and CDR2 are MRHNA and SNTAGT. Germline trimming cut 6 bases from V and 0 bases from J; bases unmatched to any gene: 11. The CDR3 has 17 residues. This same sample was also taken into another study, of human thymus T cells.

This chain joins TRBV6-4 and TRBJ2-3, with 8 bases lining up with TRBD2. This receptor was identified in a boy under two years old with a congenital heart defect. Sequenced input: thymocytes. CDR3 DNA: TGTGCCAGCAGCTTCCGGGGTAGCGGGACTAGCACAGATACGCAGTATTTT. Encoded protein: CASSFRGSGTSTDTQYF.